A selection of T cell receptor beta chains follows, all from one sample in a study of blood T cell repertoires in COVID-19. The data were produced by immunoSEQ multiplex PCR, yet TCRdb's version contains in-frame clones alone and is incomplete. The table records some 300,000 clones, 86% of them present only once. Material for sequencing was peripheral blood. The receptors were gathered from a woman between 65 and 79 years old with COVID-19, enrolled during active disease. The CDR3 runs from the conserved cysteine through the conserved F or W. D genes are given only for firm matches.

v_gene	j_gene	d_gene	CDR3aa	CDR3nt
TRBV9	TRBJ2-2	-	CASRDSSTGELFF	TGTGCCAGCAGGGACAGCAGCACCGGGGAGCTGTTTTTT
TRBV6-5	TRBJ1-1	-	CATIRSTEAFF	TGTGCCACCATTAGGAGCACTGAAGCTTTCTTT
TRBV4-3	TRBJ2-1	TRBD2	CASSQGLAVYNEQFF	TGCGCCAGCAGCCAAGGCCTAGCGGTCTACAATGAGCAGTTCTTC
TRBV9	TRBJ1-2	TRBD1	CASSVDGTGSHGYTF	TGTGCCAGCAGCGTAGATGGGACAGGGTCTCATGGCTACACCTTC
TRBV10-3	TRBJ2-7	-	CAISEGGGASYEQYF	TGTGCCATCAGTGAGGGCGGGGGCGCCTCCTACGAGCAGTACTTC
TRBV7-6	TRBJ2-5	-	CASSRVRGQETQYF	TGTGCCAGCAGCCGCGTGAGGGGGCAAGAGACCCAGTACTTC
TRBV14	TRBJ1-1	-	CASTLGQYTEAFF	TGTGCCAGCACCCTTGGACAGTACACTGAAGCTTTCTTT
TRBV1	TRBJ2-5	-	CTSGTRGVVETQYF	TGCACCAGCGGAACGCGGGGGGTAGTAGAGACCCAGTACTTC
TRBV9	TRBJ2-3	TRBD2	CASSALTSVGTDTQYF	TGTGCCAGCAGCGCCCTGACTAGCGTGGGCACAGATACGCAGTATTTT
TRBV7-9	TRBJ2-7	-	CASSLTGIAYEQYF	TGTGCCAGCAGCTTAACCGGGATCGCCTACGAGCAGTACTTC
TRBV4-1	TRBJ1-2	-	CASSPREGANYGYTF	TGCGCCAGCAGCCCCCGTGAAGGAGCTAACTATGGCTACACCTTC
TRBV5-1	TRBJ2-3	TRBD2	CASSLSGLAGTDTQYF	TGCGCCAGCAGCCTTAGCGGACTAGCGGGCACAGATACGCAGTATTTT
TRBV2	TRBJ2-7	-	CASSGTATPYEQYF	TGTGCCAGCAGTGGGACAGCCACTCCCTACGAGCAGTACTTC
TRBV10-3	TRBJ2-7	TRBD1	CAIRDREEDEQYF	TGTGCCATCAGGGACAGGGAGGAAGACGAGCAGTACTTC
TRBV7-2	TRBJ2-1	TRBD2	CASSLDRTSGGAYNEQFF	TGTGCCAGCAGCTTAGATCGGACTAGCGGGGGGGCCTACAATGAGCAGTTCTTC
TRBV10-2	TRBJ2-7	-	CASTEGYEQYF	TGCGCCAGCACCGAGGGATACGAGCAGTACTTC